Described below is a single TCR beta chain sequence and its context. Its antigen is still unknown. The entry originates in a study of glioma-infiltrating T cells after dendritic cell vaccination. Study at large: Dendritic cell vaccine was injected intradermally three times, biweekly. Study outcomes and limitations: Few patients contributed both blood and tumor specimens.

The primer mix had 60 V beta and 13 J beta primers. Assay: immunoSEQ multiplex PCR; the TCRdb copy retains only in-frame clones and omits some. The sample has 85,000 to 95,000 clones, about nine tenths seen once. Germline V gene sequence: CDR1 LGHNA, CDR2 YNFKEQ. Trimming took 0 bases from V and 2 from J, leaving 6 bases between them. The CDR3 has 14 residues. The clonotype originates from a human donor with glioblastoma. The chain recombines TRBV4-2 with TRBJ2-3, with unresolved D. Sequencing was performed on blood, taken before dendritic cell vaccination. CDR3 amino acids: CASSQDRLTDTQYF. In nucleotides, the CDR3 is TGTGCCAGCAGCCAAGACAGGCTCACAGATACGCAGTATTTT.